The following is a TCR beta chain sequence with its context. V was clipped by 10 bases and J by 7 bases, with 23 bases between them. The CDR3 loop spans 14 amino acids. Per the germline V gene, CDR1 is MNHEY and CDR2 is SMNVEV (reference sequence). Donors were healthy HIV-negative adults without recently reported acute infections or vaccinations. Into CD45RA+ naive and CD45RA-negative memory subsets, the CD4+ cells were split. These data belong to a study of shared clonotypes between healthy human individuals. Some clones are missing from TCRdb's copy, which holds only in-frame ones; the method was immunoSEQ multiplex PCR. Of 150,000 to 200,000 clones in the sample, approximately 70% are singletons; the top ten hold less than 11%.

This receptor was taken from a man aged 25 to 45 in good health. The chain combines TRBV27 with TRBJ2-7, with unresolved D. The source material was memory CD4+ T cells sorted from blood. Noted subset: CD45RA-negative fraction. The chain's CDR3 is CATRPLSIYGEQYF. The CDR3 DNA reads TGTGCCACCCGCCCACTTTCGATCTACGGGGAGCAGTACTTC.